These T cell receptor beta chains were read from a single sample in a study of shared clonotypes between healthy human individuals. Some clones are missing from TCRdb's copy, which holds only in-frame ones; the method was immunoSEQ multiplex PCR. The sample shows about 700,000 clones, about 90% of them seen only once. Sequenced sample: naive CD8+ T cells sorted from blood. The receptors originated from a young man in good health. CDR3s include the opening cysteine and the closing phenylalanine or tryptophan. D genes are given only for firm matches. Not all rows give a size; the values are once, few, many and, for expanded clones, a class.

>once|-|TRBV4-1|TRBJ2-5
TGCGCCAGCAGCCTCCTTTTTACGGGGGCGGGAGAGGAGACCCAGTACTTC
CASSLLFTGAGEETQYF
>-|TRBD1|TRBV4-1|TRBJ2-7
TGCGCCAGCAGTCCCGGGACAGGGGTTGACGAGCAGTACTTC
CASSPGTGVDEQYF
>-|-|TRBV5-8|TRBJ2-2
TGTGCCAGCAGCTATACAGGGACGGCGAACACCGGGGAGCTGTTTTTT
CASSYTGTANTGELFF
>few|-|TRBV9|TRBJ1-1
TGTGCCAGCAGCCCGATCAGGGTGCCTTTCTTT
CASSPIRVPFF
>once|TRBD1|TRBV28|TRBJ1-4
TGTGCCAGCAGCCGAGACAGGGGGCCTACTAATGAAAAACTGTTTTTT
CASSRDRGPTNEKLFF
>-|-|TRBV7-9|TRBJ2-2
TGTGCCAGAGGGACTAACACCGGGGAGCTGTTTTTT
CARGTNTGELFF
>-|-|TRBV7-8|TRBJ2-1
TGTGCCAGCAGCTTATCGGCGGGAACAGCCTACAATGAGCAGTTCTTC
CASSLSAGTAYNEQFF
>-|TRBD2|TRBV19|TRBJ2-1
TGTGCCAGTAGCCTGGGGGGGTCCTACAATGAGCAGTTCTTC
CASSLGGSYNEQFF
>-|TRBD1|TRBV10-3|TRBJ2-7
TGTGCCATCAGTGGGACCCCGGGACAGGAGTACGAGCAGTACTTC
CAISGTPGQEYEQYF
>-|-|TRBV4-1|TRBJ2-7
TGCGCCAGCAGCCAAACCATCTCCCAGGGCTACGAGCAGTACTTC
CASSQTISQGYEQYF
>-|TRBD1|TRBV6-5|TRBJ1-1
TGTGCCAGCAGTTATGACAGGGGATGGAACACTGAAGCTTTCTTT
CASSYDRGWNTEAFF
>-|TRBD2|TRBV4-1|TRBJ2-2
TGCGCCAGCAGCCAACGGCTAGCGGTCACCGGGGAGCTGTTTTTT
CASSQRLAVTGELFF
>-|-|TRBV6-5|TRBJ2-1
TGTGCCAGCAGCCTAGAAAATGAGCAGTTCTTC
CASSLENEQFF
>-|-|TRBV15|TRBJ2-7
TGTGCCACCAGCAGAGGTGTTGCCAGGGTCTCGTCCTACGAGCAGTACTTC
CATSRGVARVSSYEQYF
>once|-|TRBV27|TRBJ2-1
TGTGCCAGCAGTTTATCGGCGAATGAGCAGTTCTTC
CASSLSANEQFF